This T cell receptor beta chain was captured by sequencing in a study of blood T cell repertoires in COVID-19 (dated by TCRdb to the early 2020s). General notes on the study: The collaborator samples originated in the United States, Italy and Spain and spanned the acute and convalescent phases of COVID-19. The prospective study material was composed of cDNA or gDNA derived from T cells, B-cell-depleted T cells, or PBMCs. The dataset comprised deeply sampled blood TCRbeta repertoires from subjects exposed to, actively infected with, or recovered from COVID-19. The repertoires were made available in a free public database intended to serve as a resource for research on the immune response to SARS-CoV-2. Samples came from the ongoing ImmuneRACE study (first 160 participants) plus 1,254 subjects from 6 global collaborators. A de-identified subject ID, COVID-19 status, age in years and sex were almost always included in the sample metadata. Where available, HLA class I and class II types were taken from metadata supplied by the sample provider and were not determined by assay-based typing.

CDR1 and CDR2, looked up from the germline V gene, are SGHRS and YFSETQ. Its CDR3 holds 15 amino acids, cysteine through phenylalanine. Here the CDR3 DNA is all that survives: 45 bases in frame from base 1. Points the paper makes about the study in general: The amount of clinical and demographic metadata varied by source and participant and was provided uncurated.

About this clone: Its recognized antigen is unknown. The junction and the germline gene differ at one end; a read error may be behind it.

Each collaborating institution followed its own protocols to collect whole blood in K2EDTA tubes. For TCRbeta analysis, collaborators shipped samples in one of three forms: frozen whole blood, isolated PBMCs, or DNA extracted from either of those sample types. The immunoSEQ Assay, a bias-controlled multiplex PCR, was used to amplify TCRbeta CDR3 regions from genomic DNA. Per the original workflow: Nucleated cell counts per sample were estimated from amplification of reference gene primers within the assay. To quantify the absolute abundance of each unique TCRbeta CDR3 rearrangement, sequence reads were collapsed and filtered. For each sample, productive Simpson clonality was calculated as the square root of Simpson's diversity index over productive rearrangements. TCRdb limited this immuneACCESS table to in-frame rearrangements with V and J called. A share of clones is missing; checked studies link under half to unresolved V genes, and the rest is unexplained. The V and J calls and the clone size are those of that table, but D and trimming were determined from the DNA. Recorded for this sample are tens of thousands of clones; about 90% of them occurred a single time. More than 9.5% of the sample is in the top ten clones.

The sequencing sample was made of peripheral blood. The receptor was derived from a human donor with active COVID-19. The donor label of this sample is uncertain. The receptor chain draws on TRBV5-1 and TRBJ2-3; 9 bases in between match TRBD1. The base sequence is TGCGCCCGCAGCCGACAGGGGGGGGACACAGATACGCAGTATTTT. Its protein product is CARSRQGGDTDTQYF.